The 17 T cell receptor beta chains in this list originate from one sample, sequenced in a study of blood T cell repertoires in COVID-19. Repertoires were generated with immunoSEQ multiplex PCR, while TCRdb's copy carries only in-frame clones and drops some. This table has over 50,000 clones, 90% appearing once. Sequencing was performed on peripheral blood. The receptors were sampled from a human donor with active COVID-19. The donor label of this sample is uncertain.

This chain's CDR3 is CASSQPPPPGYGYTF. CDR3 DNA sequence: TGTGCCAGCAGCCAACCTCCTCCGCCGGGGTATGGCTACACCTTC. The chain recombines TRBV4-2 with TRBJ1-2, with D uncertain. CDR3 length: 15 residues. Germline V lookup: CDR1 LGHNA, CDR2 YNFKEQ. V gave up 2 bases and J gave up 5 bases, with 15 bases separating them.

This clone was counted a single time. V gene TRBV5-1 combines with J gene TRBJ1-1; 12 bases are shared with TRBD1. V lost 4 bases, J lost 4 bases, and 5 bases stayed unmatched. The germline V gene encodes CDR1 SGHRS and CDR2 YFSETQ. The CDR3 contains 15 residues. The CDR3: CASSEGQGASTEAFF. In DNA, the CDR3 is TGCGCCAGCAGCGAGGGACAGGGGGCGAGCACTGAAGCTTTCTTT. Variable domain in full (rest from reference TRBV5-1 and TRBJ1-1): KAGVTQTPRYLIKTRGQQVTLSCSPISGHRSVSWYQQTPGQGLQFLFEYFSETQRNKGNFPGRFSGRQFSNSRSEMNVSTLELGDSALYLCASSEGQGASTEAFFGQGTRLTVV.

The rearrangement uses TRBV6-6 and TRBJ2-7, with TRBD2 identical over 10 bases. From germline, CDR1 is MNHNY and CDR2 SVGAGI (reference sequence). CDR3 size: 14 residues. The V and J ends lost 5 bases and 1 base, in that order; junction bases with no gene match: 2. CDR3 amino acids: CASSGLAVSYEQYF. In nucleotides, the CDR3 is TGTGCCAGCAGTGGACTAGCGGTTTCCTACGAGCAGTACTTC.

V and J are TRBV13 and TRBJ1-1, with TRBD1 matching over 8 bases. There are 16 residues in the CDR3. V lost 4 bases and J lost 1; bases outside the gene matches: 8. Per germline, CDR1 PRHDT and CDR2 FYEKMQ (reference sequence). CDR3 sequence reads: CASSSRQGPRNTEAFF. The CDR3 bases are TGTGCCAGCAGCTCGAGACAGGGGCCAAGGAACACTGAAGCTTTCTTT.

V usage is TRBV29-1 and J usage is TRBJ1-1, with D hard to call. Trimming shortened V by 6 bases and J by 3 bases, and 8 bases separated the two germline ends. From germline, CDR1 is SQVTM and CDR2 ANQGSEA. This CDR3 has 11 amino acids. The CDR3 loop reads CSVGGYTEAFF. The DNA for the CDR3 is TGCAGCGTAGGCGGTTACACTGAAGCTTTCTTT.

This chain uses TRBV27 with TRBJ1-2, with TRBD1 as a possible D gene (5 bases). This CDR3 comprises 14 residues. V shed 2 bases and J shed 7 bases, with 14 bases lying between them. Germline loops: CDR1 MNHEY, CDR2 SMNVEV (reference sequence). Here the CDR3 DNA reads TGTGCCAGCAGTTTAAGCCATTTAGGGGTTGGCTACACCTTC. Translated, it gives CASSLSHLGVGYTF.

The V call is TRBV6-5, the J call TRBJ1-2, with D unclear. Trimming stripped 0 bases from V and 8 bases from J, with 19 bases between. The CDR3 totals 16 residues. Looked up from germline, CDR1 is MNHEY and CDR2 is SVGAGI. The CDR3 protein is CASSYSFSGVLDGYTF. As DNA, the CDR3 is TGTGCCAGCAGTTACTCGTTCAGCGGGGTTCTAGACGGCTACACCTTC.

This chain connects TRBV3-1 (or the pseudogene TRBV3-2) to TRBJ2-2, with 12 bases lining up with TRBD2. CDR3 length equals 16 residues. The V segment lost 3 bases and the J segment 7 bases; nucleotides outside the gene matches: 6. Germline V gives CDR1 LGHDT, CDR2 YNNKEL (reference sequence). CDR3 nucleotide sequence: TGTGCCAGCAGCCACCCCGGGACTAGCGGGCACGGGGAGCTGTTTTTT. Translation: CASSHPGTSGHGELFF.

This clone was counted a single time. This chain connects TRBV9 to TRBJ1-1; 7 nucleotides line up with TRBD1. The CDR3 loop spans 15 amino acids. V dropped 1 base and J dropped 3; count of bases not matched to a gene: 6. Germline loops: CDR1 SGDLS, CDR2 YYNGEE. As DNA, the CDR3 is TGTGCCAGCAGCGTAAAGGGGGCGATAGACACTGAAGCTTTCTTT. Its translation is CASSVKGAIDTEAFF.

J is TRBJ2-7 and V is TRBV9; D may be TRBD1 (8 bases). V gave up 4 bases and J gave up 2 bases, with 16 bases separating them. The length of the CDR3 is 15 residues. The V gene's germline CDR1 is SGDLS and CDR2 YYNGEE. The chain's CDR3 is CASSPRTGGAYEQYF. The DNA of the CDR3 is TGTGCCAGCAGCCCAAGAACAGGGGGGGCCTACGAGCAGTACTTC.

The J gene is TRBJ2-1, the V gene TRBV3-1 (or the pseudogene TRBV3-2), with 7 positions matching TRBD2. In germline, CDR1 is LGHDT, CDR2 YNNKEL (reference sequence). The junction had 1 base not matched to a gene; V was cut back by 0 bases and J by 5 bases. CDR3 length: 14 residues. In DNA form, the CDR3 reads TGTGCCAGCAGCCAAGACGGGAGGCACAATGAGCAGTTCTTC. Residues: CASSQDGRHNEQFF.

This clone was detected once. The chain links TRBV10-3 to TRBJ2-3, with a tentative D call TRBD1 (5 bases). The CDR3 loop spans 16 amino acids. The V end was cut by 1 base, the J end by 0 bases, with 11 bases between. The germline gives CDR1 ENHRY, CDR2 SYGVKD. Here the CDR3 reads CAISEWGGASTDTQYF. The CDR3 DNA reads TGTGCCATCAGTGAGTGGGGCGGCGCTAGCACAGATACGCAGTATTTT.

The V gene is TRBV27, the J gene TRBJ2-3; 10 bases map to TRBD2. The CDR3 sequence is 18 residues long. Germline V gene data show CDR1 as MNHEY and CDR2 as SMNVEV (reference sequence). The V and J ends lost 1 base and 5 bases, in that order; junction bases with no gene match: 12. CDR3 loop: CASSLWPGLAGVRDTQYF. CDR3 sequence (DNA): TGTGCCAGCAGTTTATGGCCGGGTCTAGCGGGAGTTAGAGATACGCAGTATTTT.

V gene TRBV10-3 combines with J gene TRBJ2-5, with TRBD1 matching 9 bases. Germline trimming cut 3 bases from V and 1 base from J; bases unmatched to any gene: 6. This CDR3 region has 16 residues. CDR1 and CDR2 (germline): ENHRY, SYGVKD. The DNA of the CDR3 is TGTGCCATCAGTGACTGGGGACAGGGCTTCCAAGAGACCCAGTACTTC. It translates to CAISDWGQGFQETQYF.

This clone is a singleton in its sample. This chain joins TRBV5-1 and TRBJ2-5; weak D call: TRBD2 (6 bases). Per the germline V gene, CDR1 is SGHRS and CDR2 is YFSETQ. The germline V and J ends were trimmed by 3 bases and 2 bases, with 17 bases remaining between them. There are 16 residues in the CDR3. For the CDR3, the DNA is TGCGCCAGCAGCTCCGGAGGGAGCACCACGCAAGAGACCCAGTACTTC. It encodes CASSSGGSTTQETQYF.

V is TRBV28 and J is TRBJ2-2; 8 bases align to TRBD2. Germline V gene data show CDR1 as MDHEN and CDR2 as SYDVKM. V lost 5 bases and J lost 10; bases outside the gene matches: 6. This CDR3 is 13 amino acids long. The CDR3, as DNA: TGTGCCAGCAGTCTCGGGGGGGGACAGGAGCTGTTTTTT. Residues: CASSLGGGQELFF. Complete variable domain (other parts from reference TRBV28 and TRBJ2-2): DVKVTQSSRYLVKRTGEKVFLECVQDMDHENMFWYRQDPGLGLRLIYFSYDVKMKEKGDIPEGYSVSREKKERFSLILESASTNQTSMYLCASSLGGGQELFFGEGSRLTVL.

The V call is TRBV6-1, the J call TRBJ1-4, with 8 bases that match TRBD1. This CDR3 has 15 amino acids. V shed 0 bases and J 7 bases; nucleotides not matched to a gene: 4. Germline V gives CDR1 MNHNS, CDR2 SASEGT. The CDR3 loop is CASSEATGASEKLFF. CDR3 DNA sequence: TGTGCCAGCAGTGAAGCGACAGGGGCTAGTGAAAAACTGTTTTTT.